This record looks at one T cell receptor beta chain sequence and its context. This clonotype was recorded many times. No cognate antigen has been identified for it. Per-nucleotide qualities are absent, and no much larger clonotype sits a single base away. These data come from a study of spatial heterogeneity in lung cancer (dated by TCRdb to between 2017 and 2020). Study-wide context: Beta-chain transcripts were consistently detected in greater numbers than alpha-chain transcripts, which likely reflects a higher abundance of beta-chain transcripts. In non-small cell lung cancer, the study quantitatively compared TCR alpha and beta repertoires across several tumor regions, matched nontumor lung, and blood. Both alpha and beta chains were TCR-sequenced in samples taken at surgery, namely 220 tumor regions, 64 matched nontumor lung samples and 55 to 60 PBMC samples. The study linked features of the TCR repertoire to counts of nonsynonymous mutations, which were determined by whole-exome sequencing of tumor tissue. In the raw uncorrected reads, each unique combination of TCR and UMI appeared more than ten times on average.

The intended sense of this specimen's time point label: sample taken at primary tumor resection. Samples were obtained from 70 to 85 patients with early-stage, untreated non-small cell lung cancer from the lung TRACERx cohort. TCR sequencing used whole RNA extracted from tumor and nontumor lung tissue, or from cryopreserved PBMC samples, without cell sorting. Only patients for whom sufficient RNA was available from at least two tumor regions were selected for TCR sequencing. Tumor and adjacent nontumor lung specimens were reviewed by a lung pathologist before selection. Preparation of the library involved 5' RACE. TCRdb shows the sequencer as NextSeq 500. The TCR library protocol attached a unique molecular identifier to each TCR cDNA molecule to allow correction of PCR and sequencing errors. In the source study's methods: TCR identification, UMI-based error correction and CDR3 extraction were all carried out with Decombinator tools. Expanded TCRs were defined as those above a frequency of 2 per 1,000, corresponding to the top 1% of the tumor frequency distribution. Renyi diversity was computed with the R vegan package after each repertoire had been subsampled 100 times to 5,000 TCRs. CDR3 similarity networks were constructed using string-kernel similarity of amino acid triplets, with links drawn between CDR3s whose pairwise similarity was above 0.82. In-frame beta chains were kept once TCRdb had trimmed the public reads at Q25 with fastp and called clones with MiXCR. A single entry per CDR3 protein holds the most common genes and DNA from its merged rows. TCRdb, rather than the study authors, made the V and J calls. The sample includes over 7,000 distinct CDR3 sequences, with 7.5% to 10% observed a single time. The top ten clones comprise roughly a quarter of the sample.

V and J lose 1 base and 0 bases, and a span of 3 bases separates them. Via the germline V gene, CDR1 is SGHTA and CDR2 FQGNSA. From its cysteine to its phenylalanine, the CDR3 spans 13 amino acids. The kept DNA is CDR3 alone, 39 bases in frame from the first base. General findings and caveats noted by the study authors: Additional single-cell paired TCR alpha and beta sequencing was considered necessary to confirm, at a functional level, the hypothesis that regional TCRs recognize regional mutations.

Recombination linked TRBV7-2 to TRBJ1-1; no D gene call is confident. Specimen: normal lung tissue next to the tumor, collected at surgery. The sequence came from a male donor with early-stage non-small cell lung cancer. CDR3 sequence: CASSLGMNTEAFF. The DNA is as follows: TGTGCCAGCAGCTTAGGGATGAACACTGAAGCTTTCTTT.